These T cell receptor beta chains were read from a single sample in a study of CD8+ T cells in alopecia areata. Only in-frame clones appear in the TCRdb table, and some are missing; sequencing was by immunoSEQ multiplex PCR. The data hold approximately 180,000 clones, with roughly 50% observed a single time. This specimen was CD8+ T cells sorted from blood, taken at week 24, from a patient treated with tofacitinib. These TCRs come from a human donor with alopecia areata. Both conserved end residues are part of each CDR3. Each record gives: CDR3 length, D gene, V gene, clone size, J gene, CDR3 DNA, CDR3 protein. D genes are given only for firm matches. The size of a clone is reported for some rows only, either as once, few or many, or as a class for expanded clones.

14	.	TRBV29-1	few	TRBJ2-1	TGCAGCTCTAGTCCTAGCTTTTCCGGCGATGAGCAGTTCTTC	CSSSPSFSGDEQFF
17	.	TRBV10-3	.	TRBJ1-2	TGTGCCATCAGTGTCGCCGAAGGACGCCCCCAGGGCTATGGCTACACCTTC	CAISVAEGRPQGYGYTF
17	.	TRBV30	.	TRBJ2-7	TGTGCCTGGAGCAGGAAAGAAAGGCGACGGGGAGCCTACGAGCAGTACTTC	CAWSRKERRRGAYEQYF
11	.	TRBV27	.	TRBJ2-7	TGTGCCAGCAGTGGGGGTGAAGAGCAGTACTTC	CASSGGEEQYF
16	.	TRBV29-1	.	TRBJ1-1	TGCAGCGTTGAATTCGAGGGGCGCGTCCTGGGCACTGAAGCTTTCTTT	CSVEFEGRVLGTEAFF
13	.	TRBV7-2	.	TRBJ1-1	TGTGCCAGCAGCTGGGGGGGCCACACTGAAGCTTTCTTT	CASSWGGHTEAFF
17	TRBD1	TRBV18	.	TRBJ2-5	TGTGCCAGCTCACCACTCGGTCGGGACAGGGGGCAAGAGACCCAGTACTTC	CASSPLGRDRGQETQYF
12	.	TRBV4-3	.	TRBJ1-6	TGCGCCAGCAGGGCAGCCAATTCACCCCTCCACTTT	CASRAANSPLHF
16	TRBD1	TRBV2	few	TRBJ1-6	TGTGCCAGCACCTCCGGACAGGGGGTTTATAATTCACCCCTCCACTTT	CASTSGQGVYNSPLHF
13	.	TRBV7-2	few	TRBJ1-5	TGTGCCAGCAGCTTAGATCCAGGTCAGCCCCAGCATTTT	CASSLDPGQPQHF
15	.	TRBV29-1	once	TRBJ1-2	TGCAGCGTTGAAATCCGGGGGCAGGGCCACTATGGCTACACCTTC	CSVEIRGQGHYGYTF
16	.	TRBV4-2	.	TRBJ2-7	TGTGCCAGCAGCCAAGGTTCAGACCGACCTACCTACGAGCAGTACTTC	CASSQGSDRPTYEQYF
14	TRBD1	TRBV5-1	.	TRBJ2-5	TGCGCCAGCAGCTCGGGACAGGGCCAAGAGACCCAGTACTTC	CASSSGQGQETQYF
13	.	TRBV30	.	TRBJ2-1	TGTGCCTGGAGTGTAACAGATAGGAATGAGCAGTTCTTC	CAWSVTDRNEQFF
13	.	TRBV6-6	.	TRBJ2-5	TGTGCCAGCAGTCCCACCCTGGAGGAGACCCAGTACTTC	CASSPTLEETQYF
16	TRBD1	TRBV19	.	TRBJ1-1	TGTGCCAGTAGTTCTCCCAGGGGGCGCATGAACACTGAAGCTTTCTTT	CASSSPRGRMNTEAFF
12	.	TRBV11-2	few	TRBJ2-7	TGTGCCAGCAGCTTAGAAGGGGTCGAGCAGTACTTC	CASSLEGVEQYF
14	.	TRBV4-1	few	TRBJ2-1	TGCGCCAGCAGCCAAGATAAGGGAACTGATGAGCAGTTCTTC	CASSQDKGTDEQFF
15	.	TRBV25-1	.	TRBJ1-2	TGTGCCAGCACCCGTGGGGAGGGAATAGACTATGGCTACACCTTC	CASTRGEGIDYGYTF
15	TRBD1	TRBV27	.	TRBJ1-5	TGTGCCAGCAGTTCGACAGGGCGAGGCAATCAGCCCCAGCATTTT	CASSSTGRGNQPQHF
13	.	TRBV30	.	TRBJ2-7	TGTGCCTGGAGTGTAAGTGGGGGATACGAGCAGTACTTC	CAWSVSGGYEQYF
11	.	TRBV27	few	TRBJ1-4	TGTGCCAGCAGCCCCGGGGAAAAACTGTTTTTT	CASSPGEKLFF
14	TRBD1	TRBV5-4	.	TRBJ2-7	TGTGCCAGCAGCTTGGGGACAGGGGCCTACGAGCAGTACTTC	CASSLGTGAYEQYF
20	.	TRBV14	.	TRBJ2-1	TGTGCCAGCAGCCCGCAGGGACGCCATGGGGCGGCCCGCTCCTACAATGAGCAGTTCTTC	CASSPQGRHGAARSYNEQFF
13	.	TRBV30	.	TRBJ1-2	TGTGCCTGGAGTCGGGGGGTTGCGAATGGCTACACCTTC	CAWSRGVANGYTF
13	.	TRBV14	.	TRBJ1-2	TGTGCCAGCAGCCAAGCTAGAAACTATGGCTACACCTTC	CASSQARNYGYTF
14	.	TRBV30	.	TRBJ1-2	TGTGCCTGTCCAGCTCGCGCAGCCATCTATGGCTACACCTTC	CACPARAAIYGYTF
16	TRBD1	TRBV14	.	TRBJ1-2	TGTGCCAGCAGCATCGACAGGGCGCTCCCTAACTATGGCTACACCTTC	CASSIDRALPNYGYTF
12	.	TRBV5-6	few	TRBJ1-1	TGTGCCAGCAGCTTGTATGACACTGAAGCTTTCTTT	CASSLYDTEAFF
13	TRBD1	TRBV29-1	.	TRBJ1-4	TGCAGCGTTGGGGACAGGGAGGGAGAAAAACTGTTTTTT	CSVGDREGEKLFF
15	.	TRBV29-1	.	TRBJ2-1	TGCAGCGTTGAACAGCCCGGGGCGGGCTACAATGAGCAGTTCTTC	CSVEQPGAGYNEQFF
13	.	TRBV25-1	few	TRBJ2-1	TGTGCCAGCAGTGAAGGCCCGTACAATGAGCAGTTCTTC	CASSEGPYNEQFF
12	.	TRBV29-1	.	TRBJ1-2	TGCAGCGCCCAAGCCCGGGAGGATGGCTACACCTTC	CSAQAREDGYTF
15	.	TRBV30	.	TRBJ2-1	TGTGCCTGGAGTGTCCACAGGGCAAAGATCAATGAGCAGTTCTTC	CAWSVHRAKINEQFF
12	.	TRBV7-9	few	TRBJ1-4	TGTGCCAGCAGCTTAGAGCTTGAAAAACTGTTTTTT	CASSLELEKLFF
16	.	TRBV11-2	few	TRBJ2-2	TGTGCCAGCAGCTTAGCGGGGGCATGGCTGGCCGGGGAGCTGTTTTTT	CASSLAGAWLAGELFF
16	TRBD2	TRBV5-1	.	TRBJ2-7	TGCGCCAGCAGCTTGGAAGGACTAGCGGGGGGTTTCGAGCAGTACTTC	CASSLEGLAGGFEQYF
14	TRBD1	TRBV4-1	.	TRBJ2-2	TGCGCCTCCCAACTGACAGGGGCCACCGGGGAGCTGTTTTTT	CASQLTGATGELFF
14	.	TRBV30	.	TRBJ2-3	TGTGCCTGGTCGATAAGTGGCGCATCAGATACGCAGTATTTT	CAWSISGASDTQYF
14	.	TRBV5-6	.	TRBJ1-5	TGTGCCAGCAGCTTGGCGTCCAGTAATCAGCCCCAGCATTTT	CASSLASSNQPQHF
13	.	TRBV2	.	TRBJ2-5	TGTGCCAGCAGCGGACCCAGGAAGGAGACCCAGTACTTC	CASSGPRKETQYF
12	.	TRBV11-2	.	TRBJ1-1	TGTGCCAGCAGCATAGCAGACACTGAAGCTTTCTTT	CASSIADTEAFF